The clone carrying this TCR beta chain was picked up one time. The data were obtained in a study of blood T cell repertoires in COVID-19. For the study at large: The origin of the acute and convalescent COVID-19 samples was the United States, Italy and Spain. T cells, B-cell-depleted T cells, or PBMCs supplied cDNA or gDNA.

Per the original data handling: Quantification of nucleated cells was approximated via reference gene primer amplification. Only in-frame clones appear in the TCRdb table, and some are missing; sequencing was by immunoSEQ multiplex PCR. The V and J calls and clone size are taken from that table; D and trimming were inferred from the DNA. The repertoire includes approximately 70,000 clones, roughly 84% of them detected once, and approximately 9.3% sits in the top ten. The CDR3 loop spans 15 amino acids. V lost 6 bases to trimming and J lost 4 bases, with 16 bases between them. Germline V gene data show CDR1 as LGHNA and CDR2 as YNFKEQ.

Sequenced material: peripheral blood. The sequence came from a woman aged 50 to 60 with acute or convalescent COVID-19. The V call is TRBV4-2, the J call TRBJ2-1, with D perhaps TRBD2 (6 bases). The CDR3 DNA reads as TGTGCCAGCAGGGTAGGGACTCAAAGGTACAATGAGCAGTTCTTC. It is translated as CASRVGTQRYNEQFF.